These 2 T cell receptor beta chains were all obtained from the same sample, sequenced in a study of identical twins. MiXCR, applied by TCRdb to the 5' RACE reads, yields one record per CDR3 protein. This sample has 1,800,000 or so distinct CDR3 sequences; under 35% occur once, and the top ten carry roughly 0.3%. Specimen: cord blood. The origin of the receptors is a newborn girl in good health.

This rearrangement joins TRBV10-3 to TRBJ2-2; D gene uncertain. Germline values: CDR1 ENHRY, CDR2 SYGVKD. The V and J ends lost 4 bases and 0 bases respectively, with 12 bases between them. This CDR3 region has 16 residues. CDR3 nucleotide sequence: TGTGCCATCAGTGGGGTATCCCCTACGAACACCGGGGAGCTGTTTTTT. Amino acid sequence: CAISGVSPTNTGELFF.

The CDR3 region has the DNA TGCAGTGCTAGAGTCCCGGGAGTCCAAGAGACCCAGTACTTC. This gives the protein CSARVPGVQETQYF. V gene TRBV20-1 combines with J gene TRBJ2-5; a weak D match, TRBD2 (6 bases). The CDR3 runs 14 residues. V was clipped by 1 base and J by 1 base, with 10 bases between them. The V gene's germline CDR1 is DFQATT and CDR2 SNEGSKA (reference sequence).